This TCR beta chain was recorded in a study of tumor and adjacent non-tumor tissue in lung cancer. Whole-study findings and limits: Significantly higher TCR diversity was found in tumor than normal lung.

Three rounds of nested PCR, following a modified ARM-PCR protocol, produced the TCRbeta library. TCRdb passed the multiplex PCR reads through MiXCR, listing each CDR3 protein once. The sample has approximately 120,000 distinct CDR3 sequences; roughly 73% are singletons. This sample's RNA came from whole unsorted tissue. Newly diagnosed lung cancer patients had thoracic surgery in China, August–late 2014, without prior chemotherapy. The CDR3 loop spans 15 amino acids. The germline V gene encodes CDR1 KGHDR and CDR2 SFDVKD. V lost 3 bases to trimming and J lost 5 bases; unmatched junction nucleotides: 3. This clonotype was detected a few times. Its antigen is unknown.

Sequencing input: lung tumor tissue. This receptor was taken from a woman aged 60-70 years with non-small cell lung cancer. The rearrangement links TRBV24-1 to TRBJ2-5; 12 nucleotides line up with TRBD1. This chain's CDR3 is CATSDGTGGAETQYF. The CDR3 DNA is TGTGCCACCAGTGATGGGACAGGGGGCGCGGAGACCCAGTACTTC.